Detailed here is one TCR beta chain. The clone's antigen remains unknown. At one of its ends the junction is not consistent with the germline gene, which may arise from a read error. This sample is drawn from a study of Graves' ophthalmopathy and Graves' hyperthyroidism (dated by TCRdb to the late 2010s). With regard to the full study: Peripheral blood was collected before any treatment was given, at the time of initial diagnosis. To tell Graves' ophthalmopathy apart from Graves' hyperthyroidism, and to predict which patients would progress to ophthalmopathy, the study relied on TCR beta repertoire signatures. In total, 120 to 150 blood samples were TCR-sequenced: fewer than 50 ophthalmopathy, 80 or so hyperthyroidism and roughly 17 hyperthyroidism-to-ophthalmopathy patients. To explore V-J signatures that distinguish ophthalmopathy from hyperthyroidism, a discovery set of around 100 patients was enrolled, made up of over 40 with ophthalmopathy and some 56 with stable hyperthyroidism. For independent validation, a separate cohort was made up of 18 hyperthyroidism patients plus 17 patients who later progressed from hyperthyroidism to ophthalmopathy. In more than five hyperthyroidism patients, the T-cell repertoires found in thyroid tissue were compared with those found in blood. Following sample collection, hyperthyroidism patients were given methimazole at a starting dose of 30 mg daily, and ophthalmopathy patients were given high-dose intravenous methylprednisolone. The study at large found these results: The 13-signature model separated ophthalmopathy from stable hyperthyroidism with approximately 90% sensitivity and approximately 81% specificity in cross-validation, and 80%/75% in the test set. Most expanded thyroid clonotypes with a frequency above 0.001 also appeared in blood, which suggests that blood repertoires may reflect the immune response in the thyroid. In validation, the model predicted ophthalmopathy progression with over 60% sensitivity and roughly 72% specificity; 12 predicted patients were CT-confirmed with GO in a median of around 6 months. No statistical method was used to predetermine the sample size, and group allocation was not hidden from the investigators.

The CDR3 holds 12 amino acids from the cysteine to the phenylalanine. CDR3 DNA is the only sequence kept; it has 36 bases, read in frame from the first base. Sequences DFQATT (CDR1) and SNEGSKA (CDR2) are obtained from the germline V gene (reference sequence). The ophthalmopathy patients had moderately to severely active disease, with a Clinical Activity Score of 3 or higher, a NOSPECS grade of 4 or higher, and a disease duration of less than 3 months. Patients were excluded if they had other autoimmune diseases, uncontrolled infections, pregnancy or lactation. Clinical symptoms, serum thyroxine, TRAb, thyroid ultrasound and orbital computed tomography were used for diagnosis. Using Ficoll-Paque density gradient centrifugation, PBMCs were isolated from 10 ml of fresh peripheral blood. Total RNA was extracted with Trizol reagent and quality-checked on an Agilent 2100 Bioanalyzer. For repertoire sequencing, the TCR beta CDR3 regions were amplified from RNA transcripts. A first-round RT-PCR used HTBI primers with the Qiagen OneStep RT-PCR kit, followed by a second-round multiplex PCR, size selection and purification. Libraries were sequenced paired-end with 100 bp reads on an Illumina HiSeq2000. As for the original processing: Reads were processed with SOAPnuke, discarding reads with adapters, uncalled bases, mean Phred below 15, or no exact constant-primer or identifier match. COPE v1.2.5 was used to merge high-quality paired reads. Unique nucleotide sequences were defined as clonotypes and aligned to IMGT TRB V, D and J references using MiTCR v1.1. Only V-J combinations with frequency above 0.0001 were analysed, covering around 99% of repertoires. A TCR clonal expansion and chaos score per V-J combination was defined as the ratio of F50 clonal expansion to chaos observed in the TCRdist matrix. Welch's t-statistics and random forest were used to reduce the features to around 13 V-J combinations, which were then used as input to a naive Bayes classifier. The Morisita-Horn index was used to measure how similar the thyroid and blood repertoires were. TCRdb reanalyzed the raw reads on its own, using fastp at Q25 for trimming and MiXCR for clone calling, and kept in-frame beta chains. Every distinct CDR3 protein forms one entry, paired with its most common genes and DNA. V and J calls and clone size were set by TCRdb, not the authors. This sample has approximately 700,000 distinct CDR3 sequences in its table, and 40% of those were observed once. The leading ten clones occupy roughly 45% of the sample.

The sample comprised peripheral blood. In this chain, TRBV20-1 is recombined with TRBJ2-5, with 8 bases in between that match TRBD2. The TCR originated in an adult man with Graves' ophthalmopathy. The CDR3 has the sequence CSAASGQEAQYF. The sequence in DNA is TGCAGTGCCGCTAGCGGGCAAGAGGCCCAGTACTTC.